Below are 29 T cell receptor beta chains sequenced from a single sample in a study of blood T cell repertoires in COVID-19. Sequencing used immunoSEQ multiplex PCR; TCRdb keeps in-frame clones, though not all of them. The table shows around 470,000 clones, with 89% occurring only once. The sample was peripheral blood. These receptors were collected from a man aged 18 to 30 with COVID-19, enrolled during active disease.

V usage is TRBV21-1 and J usage is TRBJ2-4; the D segment call TRBD1 is taken from the table without a DNA check. TRBV21-1 constitutes a pseudogene. This CDR3 comprises 14 residues. DNA of the CDR3: TGTGCCAGCACCCGACGGGAACAGGGGAACATTCAGTACTTC. Its protein is CASTRREQGNIQYF.

This sequence joins TRBV7-9 and TRBJ1-4; TRBD1 matches 10 bases. The CDR3 loop spans 15 amino acids. V gave up 5 bases and J gave up 4 bases; unmatched junction bases: 4. CDR1 is SEHNR and CDR2 is FQNEAQ in the germline V gene (reference sequence). The CDR3 nucleotides are TGTGCCAGCAGCCAGACAGGGGGCTTTAATGAAAAACTGTTTTTT. Its translation: CASSQTGGFNEKLFF.

The chain has TRBV11-1 and TRBJ2-5; D perhaps matches TRBD2 (6 bases). V lost 2 bases and J lost 3, with 13 bases in between. The CDR3 has 15 residues. Per the germline V gene, CDR1 is SGHAT and CDR2 is FQDESV (reference sequence). The CDR3 reads CASSLRGGHKETQYF. CDR3 nucleotides: TGTGCCAGCAGCTTAAGGGGAGGACATAAAGAGACCCAGTACTTC. The full variable domain, its missing parts supplied by reference TRBV11-1 and TRBJ2-5, is EAEVAQSPRYKITEKSQAVAFWCDPISGHATLYWYRQILGQGPELLVQFQDESVVDDSQLPKDRFSAERLKGVDSTLKIQPAELGDSAMYLCASSLRGGHKETQYFGPGTRLLVL.

This clone was detected a few times. The V and J genes are TRBV6-5 and TRBJ1-5; 7 bases are shared with TRBD1. The germline V gene encodes CDR1 MNHEY and CDR2 SVGAGI. V dropped 4 bases and J dropped 5; count of bases not matched to a gene: 8. This CDR3 comprises 15 residues. The chain's CDR3 is CASSLNRGKDQPQHF. CDR3 nucleotide sequence: TGTGCCAGCAGTTTAAACAGGGGCAAAGATCAGCCCCAGCATTTT.

J is TRBJ1-4 and V is TRBV6-5; TRBD1 matches 8 bases. V trimming: 4 bases; J trimming: 5 bases; junction bases outside the gene matches: 6. CDR3 size: 15 residues. The germline CDR1 and CDR2 sequences are MNHEY and SVGAGI. As DNA, the CDR3 is TGTGCCAGCAGTTCGCAGGGGGCCGAGAATGAAAAACTGTTTTTT. This codes for CASSSQGAENEKLFF.

V and J are TRBV5-4 and TRBJ2-7; the match to TRBD1 covers 7 bases. The CDR3 is made up of 12 amino acids. The germline gives CDR1 SGHNT, CDR2 YYREEE (reference sequence). J gave up 4 bases and V 3 bases, and 1 base lay outside the gene matches. CDR3 residues: CASSSTGYEQYF. DNA of the CDR3: TGTGCCAGCAGCTCGACAGGGTACGAGCAGTACTTC.

The J gene is TRBJ2-7, the V gene TRBV7-8, with a tentative D call TRBD1 (7 bases). The CDR3 is 14 amino acids. Germline V CDR1 and CDR2: SGHVS, FQNEAQ. V lost 3 bases to trimming and J lost 9 bases, with 18 bases between them. The CDR3 here is CASSFYQGGSGQYF. In nucleotides, the CDR3 is TGTGCCAGCAGCTTTTATCAGGGGGGAAGCGGGCAGTACTTC.

The rearrangement joins TRBV30 to TRBJ2-7; D possibly corresponds to TRBD2 (6 bases). CDR3 size: 16 residues. The germline V gene encodes CDR1 GTSNPN and CDR2 SVGIG (reference sequence). V dropped 3 bases and J dropped 9 bases, with 27 bases sitting between them. CDR3 sequence: CAWSSTSLVTATRQYF. For the CDR3, the DNA is TGTGCCTGGAGCTCGACTAGTTTAGTGACCGCTACGAGGCAGTACTTC.

CDR3 sequence (DNA): TGTGCCAGCAGTTTCCAAAGACTAGCGGGAGCGGGAGAGACCCAGTACTTC. Its translation is CASSFQRLAGAGETQYF. The V gene is TRBV2, the J gene TRBJ2-5; 12 bases map to TRBD2. This CDR3 comprises 17 residues. With 5 bases clipped from V and 4 bases from J, the junction kept 11 bases outside the gene matches. CDR1 and CDR2 from the germline V gene are SNHLY and FYNNEI.

The chain has TRBV6-1 and TRBJ2-7; 10 bases are shared with TRBD1. CDR1 MNHNS and CDR2 SASEGT come from the germline V gene. The V and J ends lost 2 bases and 7 bases, in that order; junction bases with no gene match: 2. The CDR3 contains 13 residues. The CDR3 nucleotides read TGTGCCAGCAGTGAACGGGACAGGGGAGAGCAGTACTTC. Its translation: CASSERDRGEQYF.

The chain links TRBV5-1 to TRBJ2-3; 7 bases agree with TRBD2. The CDR3 runs to 16 residues. Germline V gene sequence: CDR1 SGHRS, CDR2 YFSETQ. After removal of 4 bases from V and 6 bases from J, the junction contained 14 bases not matched to a gene. As DNA, the CDR3 is TGCGCCAGCAGCGGGTGGGGCGGGAGTCCCTCTGATACGCAGTATTTT. Protein sequence: CASSGWGGSPSDTQYF.

The chain has TRBV9 and TRBJ1-2, with 8 bases fitting TRBD1. The junction had 6 bases not matched to a gene; V was cut back by 4 bases and J by 7 bases. This CDR3 region has 13 residues. Germline V gene data show CDR1 as SGDLS and CDR2 as YYNGEE. CDR3 residues: CASSLSDRGGYTF. CDR3 sequence (DNA): TGTGCCAGCAGCCTTAGTGACAGGGGTGGCTACACCTTC.

V and J are TRBV18 and TRBJ2-7; D unclear. The CDR3 loop spans 14 amino acids. Germline loops: CDR1 KGHSH, CDR2 LQKENI. The germline V and J ends were trimmed by 0 bases and 0 bases, with 6 bases remaining between them. The CDR3 reads CASSPPAYSYEQYF. DNA for the CDR3: TGTGCCAGCTCACCACCGGCTTACTCCTACGAGCAGTACTTC.

The chain is built from TRBV27 and TRBJ1-5; tentative D call: TRBD1 (6 bases). Germline V gives CDR1 MNHEY, CDR2 SMNVEV (reference sequence). Trimming left V 8 bases short and J 3 bases short, with 11 bases between. The CDR3 is 13 residues long. CDR3 amino acids: CASATGLNQPQHF. Written as DNA, the CDR3 is TGTGCCAGCGCGACAGGTCTCAATCAGCCCCAGCATTTT.

The chain joins TRBV4-1 to TRBJ2-1; D may be TRBD2 (7 bases). Trimming cost V 1 base and J 8 bases, with 15 bases left between them. The CDR3 has 15 residues. Germline CDR1 MGHRA, CDR2 YSYEKL. The CDR3 sequence: CASSQGRGGLHEQFF. DNA of the CDR3: TGCGCCAGCAGCCAAGGAAGGGGGGGCCTCCATGAGCAGTTCTTC.

V usage is TRBV2 and J usage is TRBJ1-2, with 11 bases that match TRBD1. V lost 4 bases, J lost 4 bases, and 5 bases stayed unmatched. This CDR3 has 15 amino acids. Germline V lookup: CDR1 SNHLY, CDR2 FYNNEI. CDR3 sequence reads: CASSARDRGIYGYTF. CDR3 DNA: TGTGCCAGCAGTGCCCGGGACAGGGGGATCTATGGCTACACCTTC.

The chain has TRBV21-1 and TRBJ1-1; the table calls TRBD1, which could not be checked here. TRBV21-1 is a recognized pseudogene. The length of the CDR3 is 15 residues. The CDR3 loop reads CASSKWGEWNTEAFF. The CDR3 nucleotides are TGTGCCAGCAGCAAATGGGGCGAATGGAACACTGAAGCTTTCTTT.

The genes are TRBV18 and TRBJ2-5; no reliable D call. The CDR3 runs 11 residues. V was pared by 6 bases and J by 4 bases, with 6 bases between. Germline lookup yields CDR1 KGHSH and CDR2 LQKENI. The CDR3: CASSSGETQYF. CDR3 DNA: TGTGCCAGCTCGTCAGGAGAGACCCAGTACTTC.

The chain has TRBV6-5 and TRBJ1-2; 7 nucleotides align to TRBD1. The CDR3 has 12 residues. V dropped 5 bases and J dropped 7; count of bases not matched to a gene: 4. CDR1 is MNHEY and CDR2 is SVGAGI in the germline V gene. Written as DNA, the CDR3 is TGTGCCAGCAGTCCGACAGGGTTTGGCTACACCTTC. Amino acids: CASSPTGFGYTF.

The chain has TRBV9 and TRBJ2-2; 7 bases are a match to TRBD1. Germline V CDR1 and CDR2: SGDLS, YYNGEE. This CDR3 comprises 16 residues. With V trimmed by 0 bases and J by 3 bases, 5 bases remained unmatched. The CDR3 nucleotides are TGTGCCAGCAGCGTAGGAGGGGACAGCTACACCGGGGAGCTGTTTTTT. This translates into CASSVGGDSYTGELFF.

The CDR3 nucleotides are TGTGCCACCAGCAGAGATCTCGGGGGTTGGCACACCATATATTTT. Its translation is CATSRDLGGWHTIYF. The chain uses TRBV15 and TRBJ1-3, with D possibly being TRBD1 (5 bases). CDR3 size: 15 residues. Trimming shortened V by 0 bases and J by 8 bases, and 14 bases separated the two germline ends. The germline V gene has CDR1 LNHNV and CDR2 YYDKDF (reference sequence). Filled out from reference TRBV15 and TRBJ1-3, the complete variable domain reads DAMVIQNPRYQVTQFGKPVTLSCSQTLNHNVMYWYQQKSSQAPKLLFHYYDKDFNNEADTPDNFQSRRPNTSFCFLDIRSPGLGDTAMYLCATSRDLGGWHTIYFGEGSWLTVV.

This clone was counted once. This chain joins TRBV7-9 and TRBJ1-1; 9 nucleotides line up with TRBD1. The CDR3 has 14 amino acids. Unmatched junction bases numbered 6, after V lost 5 bases and J lost 5 bases. CDR1 and CDR2 from the germline V gene are SEHNR and FQNEAQ (reference sequence). In nucleotides, the CDR3 is TGTGCCAGCAGCCCCCCGACAGGGGGAACTGAAGCTTTCTTT. Amino acids: CASSPPTGGTEAFF.

The V call is TRBV6-5, the J call TRBJ2-5; D may be TRBD2 (5 bases). The V end lost 8 bases, the J end lost 2 bases, and 15 bases lay between the germline ends. The CDR3 has 14 amino acids. CDR1 and CDR2 (germline): MNHEY, SVGAGI. The CDR3 protein is CASLDYPLQETQYF. The CDR3 DNA reads TGTGCCAGCCTAGACTACCCATTACAAGAGACCCAGTACTTC.

The chain recombines TRBV5-1 with TRBJ2-3, with D maybe TRBD2 (5 bases). V lost 4 bases, J lost 6 bases, and 12 bases lay in between. The length of the CDR3 is 13 residues. In germline, CDR1 is SGHRS, CDR2 YFSETQ. As DNA, the CDR3 is TGCGCCAGCAGCGGTAGCGATTGGGATACGCAGTATTTT. Translating it yields CASSGSDWDTQYF.

This sequence joins TRBV7-9 and TRBJ2-3; maybe TRBD2 (5 bases). The CDR3 has 17 amino acids. Looked up from germline, CDR1 is SEHNR and CDR2 is FQNEAQ (reference sequence). Trimming pared 5 bases from V and 0 bases from J, leaving 18 bases between. The CDR3 region has the DNA TGTGCCAGCAGCCCTCCCCTAGCTACTACTAGCACAGATACGCAGTATTTT. Its protein is CASSPPLATTSTDTQYF.

The J gene is TRBJ2-3, the V gene TRBV3-1 (or the pseudogene TRBV3-2); TRBD2 agrees at 9 bases. The CDR3 contains 18 residues. V was pared by 0 bases and J by 2 bases, with 9 bases of the junction left unmatched. Germline-derived CDR1 and CDR2 are LGHDT and YNNKEL (reference sequence). As DNA, the CDR3 is TGTGCCAGCAGCCAAGAAGTCCGACTAGCGGAATTCACAGATACGCAGTATTTT. Its protein product is CASSQEVRLAEFTDTQYF.

The chain recombines TRBV6-6 with TRBJ1-2; D not certain. With 6 bases removed from V and 3 bases from J, the gap between germline ends came to 14 bases. The CDR3 contains 14 residues. CDR1 and CDR2 (germline): MNHNY, SVGAGI (reference sequence). CDR3 DNA sequence: TGTGCCAGCAGCCAAGACCCCCGGGACTATGGCTACACCTTC. This gives the protein CASSQDPRDYGYTF.

V is TRBV7-9 and J is TRBJ2-3; TRBD2 matches 9 bases. V gave up 1 base and J gave up 7 bases; unmatched junction bases: 9. The CDR3 runs to 16 residues. Germline CDR1 reads SEHNR; CDR2 reads FQNEAQ (reference sequence). CDR3 in amino acids: CASSLGTSEIVYTQYF. DNA for the CDR3: TGTGCCAGCAGCTTAGGGACTAGCGAGATTGTTTATACGCAGTATTTT.

The rearrangement uses TRBV5-6 and TRBJ2-5; TRBD1 aligns across 7 bases. With V trimmed by 3 bases and J by 8 bases, 7 bases remained unmatched. The CDR3 has 13 amino acids. Germline CDR1 SGHDT, CDR2 YYEEEE. The CDR3 region is CASSSGQVPTQYF. The CDR3 DNA reads as TGTGCCAGCAGCTCCGGACAGGTACCTACCCAGTACTTC.